This T cell receptor beta chain came from a study of shared clonotypes between healthy human individuals (dated by TCRdb to 2018 to 2021). A note on the overall study: The cohort comprised a couple of women and a few men aged 18 to 49 years. For each donor, three plates each were used for CD4 naive and CD4 memory, two plates were used for CD8 naive, and one plate was used for CD8 memory. The study deeply sequenced blood TCR repertoires of about five healthy adults to estimate repertoire size and the extent of clonotype sharing between individuals. To increase sequencing depth and limit assay-specific biases, TCR repertoire library preparation and sequencing were carried out by different laboratories using diverse techniques. Leukapheresis yielded between about 0.85 and 10 billion PBMCs per donor. Broader findings and caveats from the paper: Only blood was sampled, and tissue TCR repertoires likely differ from those in blood. The genetic and exposure-history diversity represented was limited by the small number of donors. Naive subsets generally had larger estimated clonotype richness than memory subsets did. When a handful of donors were compared, the shared fraction of clonotypes was about 5% for naive CD4, approximately 3.5% for naive CD8, 2% to 2.5% for memory CD4, and 0.4% for memory CD8. Compared with non-shared clonotypes, clonotypes shared by all four sorted-subset donors had higher generation probabilities. Based on pairwise subsampling, the degree of clonotype sharing among donors was expected to be affected by sequencing depth. Incomplete sequencing was indicated by rarefaction of sorted-subset datasets, despite the large sequencing depth.

On this clone: The antigen it recognizes is unknown. No base qualities exist here, and no much larger clone lies one base off it.

CD8 naive samples were CD45RO-negative cells positively selected for CCR7, giving a CD45RA+CCR7+ population that excluded TemRA cells. The donors were healthy, HIV-negative adults who had no recently reported acute infections or vaccinations. All donors were Caucasian adults living in Nashville, Tennessee, USA. Blood was collected by leukapheresis, and PBMCs were isolated by Ficoll-Histopaque density gradient centrifugation and then cryopreserved in liquid nitrogen vapor phase. Analytical flow cytometry was used to check the purity and quantity of every magnetically sorted T cell population. Each sorted fraction had its genomic DNA isolated and then quantified by UV absorbance on a Nanodrop 2000c. From the cysteine through the phenylalanine, the CDR3 covers 14 amino acids. CDR3 DNA is the only sequence kept; it has 42 bases, read in frame from the first base. Based on the germline V gene (reference sequence), the CDR1 and CDR2 sequences are MNHEY and SMNVEV. The germline ends are 19 bases apart after V is trimmed by 7 bases and J by 7 bases.

TCR CDR3 regions were amplified from genomic DNA by multiplex PCR using the deep immunoSEQ assay. Extracted genomic DNA from each cell subset was spread evenly across all wells of several immunoSEQ 96-well plates, with each plate serving as a replicate. For sorted subsets, about 200 ng genomic DNA, equal to 30,000 or so T cell genomes, was loaded into each replicate PCR. Purified libraries were measured with a Qubit 3.0 fluorometer, size-checked on a Bioanalyzer 2100, and measured again with the KAPA Library Quantification kit. Each immunoSEQ 96-well plate was sequenced on its own single-read 150-cycle Illumina NextSeq 550 flow cell. As for how the authors treated the data: Because the immunoSEQ output held only junctional sequences and lacked quality scores, the filtering could not match the filtering applied to full-length reads. Sequences were annotated with PyIR, a Python wrapper for IgBLAST v1.9, using IMGT germline references to assign V/J genes and CDR3. Reads with weak V/J assignments (E-value above 1e-6), missing CDR3, stop codons, out-of-frame junctions, or ambiguous translated residues were removed. A V3J clonotype was defined by an identical inferred V gene, J gene, and CDR3 amino acid sequence. Percentage overlap between repertoires was computed as shared unique clonotypes divided by the size of the smaller repertoire. Three approaches were used to assess repertoire richness: RTK rarefaction, the Chao1 estimator, and Recon v2.1 estimates of unobserved clonotypes. For all TCRbeta clonotypes obtained by the gDNA method from several donors, generation probabilities were computed with OLGA. The table comes from immuneACCESS by way of TCRdb, which keeps in-frame sequences with V and J called. Part of the clones is missing from these tables; in studies checked, under half for an unresolved V gene and the rest for unknown reasons. V and J calls and clone size are copied from that table; D and trimming were computed from the DNA. The sample has approximately 600,000 clones on record, 85% to 95% of them singletons. In total, the top ten clones hold around 0.12% of the sample.

The chain joins TRBV27 to TRBJ1-1; the D gene is possibly TRBD1, with 5 bases matching. Specimen: naive CD8+ T cells sorted from blood. The sample's cell subset or site label, decoded: CD45RA+CCR7+. The receptor comes from a woman aged 30 to 39 in good health. The CDR3 protein sequence reads: CASKSGGEADEAFF. The DNA sequence is given as TGTGCCAGCAAGTCCGGGGGGGAGGCTGATGAAGCTTTCTTT.